Following are 17 T cell receptor beta chains from one sample sequenced in a study of cytomegalovirus exposure and HLA in healthy donors (dated by TCRdb to about 2017). The library came from the immunoSEQ multiplex PCR assay. As stored in TCRdb, this immuneACCESS dataset retains in-frame rearrangements with V and J assigned. A fraction of the clones does not appear; measured against another copy, unresolved V genes explain less than half of the discrepancy, and the remainder lacks a known reason. The sample table lists approximately 150,000 clones, about 89% of them with a count of one. The ten top clones hold roughly 2.6% of the sample. The sequencing input was PBMCs. These receptors were taken from a man aged 18 to 29 in good health and CMV-seropositive.

The V call is TRBV13, the J call TRBJ1-6; 7 bases align to TRBD1. The V segment lost 5 bases and the J segment 6 bases; nucleotides outside the gene matches: 1. CDR1 is PRHDT and CDR2 is FYEKMQ in the germline V gene (reference sequence). This CDR3 region has 13 residues. The CDR3 is CASSRDSNSPLHF. In nucleotides, the CDR3 is TGTGCCAGCAGCCGGGACAGTAATTCACCCCTCCACTTT. Looking up the rest from reference TRBV13 and TRBJ1-6 gives the full variable domain: AAGVIQSPRHLIKEKRETATLKCYPIPRHDTVYWYQQGPGQDPQFLISFYEKMQSDKGSIPDRFSAQQFSDYHSELNMSSLELGDSALYFCASSRDSNSPLHFGNGTRLTVT.

This chain uses TRBV5-4 with TRBJ1-1, with D uncertain. The germline gives CDR1 SGHNT, CDR2 YYREEE (reference sequence). Trimming pared 4 bases from V and 4 bases from J, leaving 14 bases between. This CDR3 has 14 residues. The CDR3 reads CASSPRTGITEAFF. DNA for the CDR3: TGTGCCAGCAGCCCAAGGACGGGGATCACTGAAGCTTTCTTT.

This clone has just a few counts. The rearrangement uses TRBV18 and TRBJ2-7; weak D call: TRBD2 (6 bases). Trimming stripped 4 bases from V and 5 bases from J, with 12 bases between. Germline V gene data show CDR1 as KGHSH and CDR2 as LQKENI. The CDR3 totals 13 residues. Written as DNA, the CDR3 is TGTGCCAGCTCACGCGGGGTTGGAGACGAGCAGTACTTC. Translation: CASSRGVGDEQYF.

The rearrangement joins TRBV27 to TRBJ2-1; D is ambiguous. V lost 6 bases and J 0 bases, leaving 15 bases between the germline ends. Germline loops: CDR1 MNHEY, CDR2 SMNVEV (reference sequence). The CDR3 length is 16 residues. CDR3: CASSPPSGRSYNEQFF. The CDR3 region has the DNA TGTGCCAGCAGCCCACCGAGTGGTCGCTCCTACAATGAGCAGTTCTTC.

The V and J genes are TRBV28 and TRBJ2-7, with 9 positions matching TRBD2. V shed 6 bases and J 4 bases; nucleotides not matched to a gene: 7. Germline CDR1 and CDR2: MDHEN and SYDVKM. This CDR3 comprises 14 residues. The CDR3 reads CASSVAGVGYEQYF. In DNA form, the CDR3 reads TGTGCCAGCAGCGTAGCGGGAGTGGGGTACGAGCAGTACTTC. Variable domain in full (rest from reference TRBV28 and TRBJ2-7): DVKVTQSSRYLVKRTGEKVFLECVQDMDHENMFWYRQDPGLGLRLIYFSYDVKMKEKGDIPEGYSVSREKKERFSLILESASTNQTSMYLCASSVAGVGYEQYFGPGTRLTVT.

The J gene is TRBJ2-3, the V gene TRBV7-2, with 8 bases lining up with TRBD2. The CDR3 has 15 residues. Germline V lookup: CDR1 SGHTA, CDR2 FQGNSA. The V segment lost 5 bases and the J segment 0 bases; nucleotides outside the gene matches: 4. The CDR3: CASSRVAGSTDTQYF. The CDR3 DNA reads TGTGCCAGCAGCCGGGTAGCGGGGAGCACAGATACGCAGTATTTT.

V is TRBV7-8 and J is TRBJ2-3; the D gene is possibly TRBD1 (5 bases). The CDR3 has 16 residues. The germline V gene encodes CDR1 SGHVS and CDR2 FQNEAQ. V dropped 1 base and J dropped 4 bases, with 15 bases sitting between them. The chain's CDR3 is CASSLDNRQGADTQYF. The CDR3 region has the DNA TGTGCCAGCAGCTTAGACAATCGGCAGGGCGCAGATACGCAGTATTTT.

The genes are TRBV29-1 and TRBJ2-1; 13 bases match TRBD2. V lost 7 bases, J lost 8 bases, and 5 bases stayed unmatched. From germline, CDR1 is SQVTM and CDR2 ANQGSEA. The CDR3 sequence is 13 residues long. CDR3 sequence (DNA): TGCAGCGGTTGGACTAGCGGGAGTGATGAGCAGTTCTTC. Residues: CSGWTSGSDEQFF.

The chain carries TRBV7-9 and TRBJ2-1; D might be TRBD1 (5 bases). The germline CDR1 and CDR2 sequences are SEHNR and FQNEAQ (reference sequence). V was shortened by 8 bases and J by 15 bases, with 20 bases between the two germline ends. The CDR3 loop spans 12 amino acids. The CDR3 region is CASGAAVTSRFF. The CDR3 DNA is TGTGCCAGCGGGGCAGCCGTAACATCAAGGTTCTTC.

The V and J genes are TRBV14 and TRBJ2-1; TRBD2 might be the D (6 bases). V lost 4 bases to trimming and J lost 15 bases, with 16 bases between them. Germline CDR1 is SGHDN and CDR2 is FVKESK. CDR3 length: 12 residues. The CDR3 loop is CASSLTGLQLFF. The CDR3 nucleotides read TGTGCCAGCAGCCTAACGGGACTTCAGTTGTTCTTC.

The V call is TRBV6-1, the J call TRBJ1-1; the match to TRBD1 covers 11 bases. V lost 4 bases to trimming and J lost 4 bases; unmatched junction nucleotides: 8. The CDR3 is made up of 16 amino acids. Germline-derived CDR1 and CDR2 are MNHNS and SASEGT. The CDR3 is CASSGKWTGGLTEAFF. CDR3 coding DNA: TGTGCCAGCAGTGGCAAATGGACAGGGGGCCTCACTGAAGCTTTCTTT.

V usage is TRBV14 and J usage is TRBJ1-1; D possibly corresponds to TRBD1 (5 bases). Germline-derived CDR1 and CDR2 are SGHDN and FVKESK. V shed 4 bases and J shed 5 bases, with 14 bases lying between them. This CDR3 spans 14 amino acids. The CDR3 nucleotides read TGTGCCAGCAGCCTCCTCGTTGGGGCAACTGAAGCTTTCTTT. Residues: CASSLLVGATEAFF.

This chain uses TRBV30 with TRBJ1-3; D call uncertain. Trimming pared 6 bases from V and 1 base from J, leaving 16 bases between. The germline CDR1 and CDR2 sequences are GTSNPN and SVGIG (reference sequence). The CDR3 consists of 15 residues. CDR3 in amino acids: CACWHREKSGNTIYF. Written as DNA, the CDR3 is TGTGCCTGCTGGCACCGGGAAAAGTCTGGAAACACCATATATTTT.

V gene TRBV19 combines with J gene TRBJ2-7, with 10 bases that match TRBD1. This CDR3 has 15 amino acids. The V and J ends lost 5 bases and 0 bases, in that order; junction bases with no gene match: 4. The germline CDR1 and CDR2 sequences are LNHDA and SQIVND (reference sequence). The CDR3 DNA follows: TGTGCCAGTAGTGTGACAGGGGGCGACTCCTACGAGCAGTACTTC. Translation gives CASSVTGGDSYEQYF. The variable domain in full, with the rest retrieved from reference TRBV19 and TRBJ2-7, is DGGITQSPKYLFRKEGQNVTLSCEQNLNHDAMYWYRQDPGQGLRLIYYSQIVNDFQKGDIAEGYSVSREKKESFPLTVTSAQKNPTAFYLCASSVTGGDSYEQYFGPGTRLTVT.

CDR3 residues: CASSSFSSLELNEQFF. The CDR3 region has the DNA TGTGCCAGCAGTTCCTTCTCAAGTCTAGAGTTAAATGAGCAGTTCTTC. This rearrangement joins TRBV28 to TRBJ2-1; D is unclear. Germline V gene sequence: CDR1 MDHEN, CDR2 SYDVKM. CDR3 size: 16 residues. Trimming shortened V by 4 bases and J by 7 bases, and 20 bases separated the two germline ends.

The chain carries TRBV6-1 and TRBJ2-3; D uncertain. Deletions cut 6 bases from V and 2 bases from J, with 6 bases between. The CDR3 is 12 residues long. Germline V gene sequence: CDR1 MNHNS, CDR2 SASEGT. The CDR3 region has the DNA TGTGCCAGCAGGAGCGACACAGATACGCAGTATTTT. Its translation is CASRSDTDTQYF.

The J gene is TRBJ2-1, the V gene TRBV15; the D is unclear. Germline CDR1 reads LNHNV; CDR2 reads YYDKDF (reference sequence). Trimming took 4 bases from V and 0 from J, leaving 7 bases between them. This CDR3 contains 14 residues. The CDR3 DNA is TGTGCCACCAGCAACAGCCGCTCCTACAATGAGCAGTTCTTC. Amino acids: CATSNSRSYNEQFF.